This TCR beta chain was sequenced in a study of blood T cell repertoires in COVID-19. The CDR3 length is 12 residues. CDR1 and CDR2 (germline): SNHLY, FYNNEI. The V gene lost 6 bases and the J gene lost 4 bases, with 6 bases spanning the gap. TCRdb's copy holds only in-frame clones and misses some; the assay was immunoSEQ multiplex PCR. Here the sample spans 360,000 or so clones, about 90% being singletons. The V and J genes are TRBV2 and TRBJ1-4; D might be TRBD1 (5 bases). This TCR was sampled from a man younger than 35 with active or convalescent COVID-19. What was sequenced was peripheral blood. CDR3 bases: TGTGCCAGCAGGACAGATAATGAAAAACTGTTTTTT. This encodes CASRTDNEKLFF.